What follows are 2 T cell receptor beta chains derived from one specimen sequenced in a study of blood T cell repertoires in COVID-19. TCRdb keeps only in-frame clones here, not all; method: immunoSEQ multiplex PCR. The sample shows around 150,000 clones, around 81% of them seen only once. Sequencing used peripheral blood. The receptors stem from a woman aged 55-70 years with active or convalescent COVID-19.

The CDR3 loop is CASSETMRREGRLGTDTQYF. CDR3 nucleotides: TGTGCCAGCAGTGAAACGATGAGGCGGGAGGGCCGTTTGGGCACAGATACGCAGTATTTT. The rearrangement links TRBV6-1 to TRBJ2-3, with 9 nucleotides matching TRBD2. Trimming at V came to 2 bases and at J to 1 base, leaving 16 bases not matched to a gene. The germline V gene encodes CDR1 MNHNS and CDR2 SASEGT. The CDR3 length is 20 residues.

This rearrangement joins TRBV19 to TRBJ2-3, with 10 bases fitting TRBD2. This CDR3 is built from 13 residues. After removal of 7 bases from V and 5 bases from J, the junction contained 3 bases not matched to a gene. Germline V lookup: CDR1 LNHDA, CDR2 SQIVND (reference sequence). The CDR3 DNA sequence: TGTGCCAGTACCCCTAGCGGGGGAGATACGCAGTATTTT. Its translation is CASTPSGGDTQYF.